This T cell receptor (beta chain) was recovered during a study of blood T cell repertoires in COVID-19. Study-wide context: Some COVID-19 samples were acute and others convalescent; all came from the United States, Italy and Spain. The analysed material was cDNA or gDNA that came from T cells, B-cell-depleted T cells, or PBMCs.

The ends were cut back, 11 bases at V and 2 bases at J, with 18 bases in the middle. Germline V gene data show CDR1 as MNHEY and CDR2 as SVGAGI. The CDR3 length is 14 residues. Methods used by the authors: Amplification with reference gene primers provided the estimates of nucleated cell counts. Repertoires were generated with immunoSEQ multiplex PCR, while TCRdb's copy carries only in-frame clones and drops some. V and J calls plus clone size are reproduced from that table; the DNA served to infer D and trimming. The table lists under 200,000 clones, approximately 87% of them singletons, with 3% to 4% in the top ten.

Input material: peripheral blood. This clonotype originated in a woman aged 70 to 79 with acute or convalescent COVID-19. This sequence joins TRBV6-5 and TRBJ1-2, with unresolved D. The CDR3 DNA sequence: TGTGCCGTACTGGGCAAGCCGCTGAACTATGGCTACACCTTC. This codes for CAVLGKPLNYGYTF.